Detailed here is one T cell receptor (beta chain). At one end the junction does not follow the germline gene, possibly because of a read error. The germline gives CDR1 ENHRY, CDR2 SYGVKD. The CDR3 spans 12 residues. This specimen belongs to a study of T cells in Graves' hyperthyroidism and ophthalmopathy. What was amplified from RNA transcripts were TCR beta CDR3 regions. Using the HTBI primer set, a first-round RT-PCR was run on the TCR CDR3. TCRdb processed the multiplex PCR reads anew with MiXCR; each CDR3 protein has one entry. The data show 470,000 or so distinct CDR3 sequences, with about a fifth seen just once and 26% held by the top ten.

V and J are TRBV10-3 and TRBJ2-7; no firm D call. The origin of this receptor is a man aged 18 to 30 with Graves' hyperthyroidism. Sequencing was performed on blood. CDR3 sequence (DNA): TGTGCCAGCAGTCTCCGAGCCTACGATCAGTACTTC. This sequence encodes CASSLRAYDQYF.